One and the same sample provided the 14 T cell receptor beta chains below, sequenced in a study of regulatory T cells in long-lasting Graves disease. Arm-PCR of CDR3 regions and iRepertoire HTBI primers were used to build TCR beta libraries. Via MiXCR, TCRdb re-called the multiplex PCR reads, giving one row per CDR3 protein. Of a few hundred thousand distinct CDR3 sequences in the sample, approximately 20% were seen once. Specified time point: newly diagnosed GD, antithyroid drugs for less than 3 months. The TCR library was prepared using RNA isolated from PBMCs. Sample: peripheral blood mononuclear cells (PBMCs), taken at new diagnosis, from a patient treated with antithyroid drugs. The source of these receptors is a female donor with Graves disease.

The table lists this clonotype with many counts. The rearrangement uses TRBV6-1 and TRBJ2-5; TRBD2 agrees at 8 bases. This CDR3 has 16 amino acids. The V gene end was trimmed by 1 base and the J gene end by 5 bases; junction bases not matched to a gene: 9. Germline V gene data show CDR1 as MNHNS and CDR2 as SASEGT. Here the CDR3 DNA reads TGTGCCAGCAGTGAAGTCAGCGGGAGTGGGGGGGAGACCCAGTACTTC. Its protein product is CASSEVSGSGGETQYF.

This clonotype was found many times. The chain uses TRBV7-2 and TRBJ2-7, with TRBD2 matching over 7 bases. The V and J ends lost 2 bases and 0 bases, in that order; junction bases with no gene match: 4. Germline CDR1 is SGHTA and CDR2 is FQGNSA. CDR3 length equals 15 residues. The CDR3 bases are TGTGCCAGCAGCTTATCAGGGAGGGTCTCCTACGAGCAGTACTTC. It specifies CASSLSGRVSYEQYF.

The CDR3 reads CASSRERGETQYF. The CDR3, as DNA: TGTGCCAGCAGTCGGGAGCGGGGGGAGACCCAGTACTTC. This sequence joins TRBV7-3 and TRBJ2-5; 8 positions agree with TRBD2. Per the germline V gene, CDR1 is SGHTA and CDR2 is FQGTGA. Unmatched junction bases numbered 5, after V lost 6 bases and J lost 5 bases. The CDR3 covers 13 residues.

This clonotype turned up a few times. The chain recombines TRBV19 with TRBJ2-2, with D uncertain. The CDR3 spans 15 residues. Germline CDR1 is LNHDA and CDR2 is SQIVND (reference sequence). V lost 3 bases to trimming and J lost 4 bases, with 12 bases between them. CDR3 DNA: TGTGCCAGTAGTATGCGGAGCCACTCCACCGGGGAGCTGTTTTTT. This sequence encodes CASSMRSHSTGELFF.

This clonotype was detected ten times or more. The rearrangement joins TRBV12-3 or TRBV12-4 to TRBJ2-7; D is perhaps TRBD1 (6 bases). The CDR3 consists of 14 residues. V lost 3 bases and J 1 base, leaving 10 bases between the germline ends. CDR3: CASSFGTPSYEQYF. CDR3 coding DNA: TGTGCCAGCAGTTTCGGGACACCATCCTACGAGCAGTACTTC.

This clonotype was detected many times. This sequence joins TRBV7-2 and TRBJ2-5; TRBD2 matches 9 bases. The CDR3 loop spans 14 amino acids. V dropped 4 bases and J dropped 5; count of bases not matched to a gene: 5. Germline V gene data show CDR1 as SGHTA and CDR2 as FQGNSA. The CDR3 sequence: CASSSLAGRETQYF. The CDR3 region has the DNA TGTGCCAGCAGCTCGCTAGCGGGAAGGGAGACCCAGTACTTC.

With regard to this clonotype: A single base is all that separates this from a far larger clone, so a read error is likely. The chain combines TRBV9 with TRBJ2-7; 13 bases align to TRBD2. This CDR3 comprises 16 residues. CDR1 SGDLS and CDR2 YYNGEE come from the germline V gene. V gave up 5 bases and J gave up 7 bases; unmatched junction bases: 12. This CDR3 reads CASSPVTSGRANEQYF. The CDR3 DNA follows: TGTGCCAGCAGTCCAGTCACTAGCGGGAGGGCCAATGAGCAGTACTTC. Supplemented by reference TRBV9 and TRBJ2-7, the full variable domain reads DSGVTQTPKHLITATGQRVTLRCSPRSGDLSVYWYQQSLDQGLQFLIQYYNGEERAKGNILERFSAQQFPDLHSELNLSSLELGDSALYFCASSPVTSGRANEQYFGPGTRLTVT.

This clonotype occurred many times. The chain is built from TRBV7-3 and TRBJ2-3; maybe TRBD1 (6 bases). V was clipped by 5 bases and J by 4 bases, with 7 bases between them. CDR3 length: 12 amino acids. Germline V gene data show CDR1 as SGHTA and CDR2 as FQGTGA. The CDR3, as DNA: TGTGCCAGCAGCCCAGGGGCAGATACGCAGTATTTT. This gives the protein CASSPGADTQYF.

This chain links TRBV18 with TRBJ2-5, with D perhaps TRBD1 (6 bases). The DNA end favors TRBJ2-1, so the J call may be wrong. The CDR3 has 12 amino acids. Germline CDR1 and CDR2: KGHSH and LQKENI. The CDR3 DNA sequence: TGTGCCAGCTCACGGGACAACAATGAGCAGTTCTTC. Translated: CASSRDNNEQFF.

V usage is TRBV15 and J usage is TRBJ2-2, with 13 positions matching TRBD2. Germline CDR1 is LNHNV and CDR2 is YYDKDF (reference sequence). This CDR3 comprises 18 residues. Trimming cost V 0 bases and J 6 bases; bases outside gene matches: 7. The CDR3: CATSRDRTSGRNAGELFF. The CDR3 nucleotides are TGTGCCACCAGCAGAGATAGGACTAGCGGGAGAAATGCCGGGGAGCTGTTTTTT.

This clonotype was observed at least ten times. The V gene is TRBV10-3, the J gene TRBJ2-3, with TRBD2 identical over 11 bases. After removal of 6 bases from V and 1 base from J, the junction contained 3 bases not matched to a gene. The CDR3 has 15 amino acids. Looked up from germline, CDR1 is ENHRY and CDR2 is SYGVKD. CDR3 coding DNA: TGTGCCATCAGGACGGGACTAGCGGGCACAGATACGCAGTATTTT. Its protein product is CAIRTGLAGTDTQYF.

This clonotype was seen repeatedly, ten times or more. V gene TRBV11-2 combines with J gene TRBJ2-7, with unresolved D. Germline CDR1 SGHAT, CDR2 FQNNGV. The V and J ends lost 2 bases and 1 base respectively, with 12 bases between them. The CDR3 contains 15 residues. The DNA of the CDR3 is TGTGCCAGCAGCTTACCCCTGGACGGGTCCTACGAGCAGTACTTC. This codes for CASSLPLDGSYEQYF.

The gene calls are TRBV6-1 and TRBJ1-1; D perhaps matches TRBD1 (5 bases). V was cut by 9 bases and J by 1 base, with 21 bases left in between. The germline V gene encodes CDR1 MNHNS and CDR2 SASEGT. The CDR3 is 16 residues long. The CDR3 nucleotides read TGTGCCAGTATTAGGGCGACAGCAACGGGGAACACTGAAGCTTTCTTT. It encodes CASIRATATGNTEAFF.

The CDR3 loop reads CASSLTGESNQPQHF. The CDR3 nucleotides read TGCGCCAGCAGCCTAACGGGGGAAAGCAATCAGCCCCAGCATTTT. The chain uses TRBV5-1 and TRBJ1-5; D might be TRBD1 (5 bases). Trimming left V 4 bases short and J 1 base short, with 12 bases between. The CDR3 sequence is 15 residues long. The V gene's germline CDR1 is SGHRS and CDR2 YFSETQ.